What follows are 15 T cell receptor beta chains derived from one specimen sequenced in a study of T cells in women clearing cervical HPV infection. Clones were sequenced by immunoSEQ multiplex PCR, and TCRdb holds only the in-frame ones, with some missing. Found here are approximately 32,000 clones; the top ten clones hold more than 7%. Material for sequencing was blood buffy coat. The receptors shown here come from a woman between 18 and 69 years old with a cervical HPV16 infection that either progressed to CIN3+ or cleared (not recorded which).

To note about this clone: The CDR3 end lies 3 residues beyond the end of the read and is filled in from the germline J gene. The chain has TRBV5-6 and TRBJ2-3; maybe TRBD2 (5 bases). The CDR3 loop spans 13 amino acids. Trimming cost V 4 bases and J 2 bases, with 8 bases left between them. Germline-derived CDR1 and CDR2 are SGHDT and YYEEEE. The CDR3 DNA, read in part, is TGTGCCAGCAGCCGGACTCACACAGATACG. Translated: CASSRTHTDT. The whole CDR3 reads CASSRTHTDTQYF.

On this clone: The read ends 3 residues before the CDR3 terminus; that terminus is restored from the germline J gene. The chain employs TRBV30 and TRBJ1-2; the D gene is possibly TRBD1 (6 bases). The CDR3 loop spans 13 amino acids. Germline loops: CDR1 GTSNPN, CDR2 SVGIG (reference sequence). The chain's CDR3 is CAWEIAQGHDYTF. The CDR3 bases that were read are TGTGCCTGGGAGATCGCACAGGGCCACGAC.

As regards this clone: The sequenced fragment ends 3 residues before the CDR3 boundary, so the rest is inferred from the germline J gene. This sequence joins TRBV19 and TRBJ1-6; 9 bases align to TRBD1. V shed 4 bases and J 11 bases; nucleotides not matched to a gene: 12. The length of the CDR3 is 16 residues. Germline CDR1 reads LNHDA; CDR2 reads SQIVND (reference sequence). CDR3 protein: CASSTPRGTGPAPLHF. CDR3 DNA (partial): TGTGCCAGTAGTACCCCGAGGGGGACAGGGCCAGCACCC.

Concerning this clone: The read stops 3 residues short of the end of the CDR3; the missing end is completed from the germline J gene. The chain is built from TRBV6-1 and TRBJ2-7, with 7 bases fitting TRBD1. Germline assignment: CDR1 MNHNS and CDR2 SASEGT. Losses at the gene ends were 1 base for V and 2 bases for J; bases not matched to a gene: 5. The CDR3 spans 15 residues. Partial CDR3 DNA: TGTGCCAGCAGTGAAGGCCCGACAGGGCCCTACGAG. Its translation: CASSEGPTGPYE. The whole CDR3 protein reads CASSEGPTGPYEQYF.

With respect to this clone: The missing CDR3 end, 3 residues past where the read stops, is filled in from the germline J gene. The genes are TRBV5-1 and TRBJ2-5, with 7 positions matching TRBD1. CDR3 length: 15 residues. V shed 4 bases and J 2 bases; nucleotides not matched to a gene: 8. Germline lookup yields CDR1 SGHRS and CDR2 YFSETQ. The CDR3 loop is CASSVPTGAQETQYF. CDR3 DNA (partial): TGCGCCAGCAGCGTACCAACAGGGGCTCAAGAGACC.

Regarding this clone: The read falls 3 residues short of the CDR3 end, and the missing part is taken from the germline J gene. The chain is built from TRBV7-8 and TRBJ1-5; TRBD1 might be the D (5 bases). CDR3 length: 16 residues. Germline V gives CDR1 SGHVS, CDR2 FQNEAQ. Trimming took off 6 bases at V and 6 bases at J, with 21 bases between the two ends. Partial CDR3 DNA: TGTGCCAGCAGGATAGCTTATTCAGGGTGGAGTCAGCCC. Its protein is CASRIAYSGWSQP. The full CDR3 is CASRIAYSGWSQPQHF.

CDR3 DNA, as far as it was read: TGTGCCAGTACAGGGCCCCACGACAGGAACACCGGGGAG. Translated, it gives CASTGPHDRNTGE. The entire CDR3 sequence reads CASTGPHDRNTGELFF. The V call is TRBV19, the J call TRBJ2-2, with a tentative D call TRBD1 (5 bases). The read stops 3 residues short of the end of the CDR3; the missing end is completed from the germline J gene. Germline values: CDR1 LNHDA, CDR2 SQIVND (reference sequence). CDR3 length equals 16 residues. V shed 7 bases and J shed 1 base, with 16 bases lying between them.

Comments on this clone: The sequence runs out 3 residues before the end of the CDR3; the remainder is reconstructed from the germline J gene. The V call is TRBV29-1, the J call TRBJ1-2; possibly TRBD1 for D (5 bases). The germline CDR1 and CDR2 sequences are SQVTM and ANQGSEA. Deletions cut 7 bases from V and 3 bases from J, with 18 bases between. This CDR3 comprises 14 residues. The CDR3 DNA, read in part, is TGCAGCGCAATCCCCTTTGTAGGGGACTATGGC. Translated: CSAIPFVGDYG. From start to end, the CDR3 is CSAIPFVGDYGYTF.

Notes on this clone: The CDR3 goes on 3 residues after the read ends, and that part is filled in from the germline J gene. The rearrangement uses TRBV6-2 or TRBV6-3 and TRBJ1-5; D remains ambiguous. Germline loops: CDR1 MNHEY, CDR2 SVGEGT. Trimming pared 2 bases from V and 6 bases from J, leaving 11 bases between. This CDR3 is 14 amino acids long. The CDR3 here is CASSYTLDPQPQHF. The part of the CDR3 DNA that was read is TGTGCCAGCAGTTACACTTTAGATCCTCAGCCC.

This CDR3 is CASSLLVAGGRETQYF. The covered CDR3 bases are TGTGCCAGTAGCCTACTAGTAGCGGGGGGGCGCGAGACC. The chain links TRBV19 to TRBJ2-5, with 11 nucleotides matching TRBD2. The missing CDR3 end, 3 residues past where the read stops, is filled in from the germline J gene. Germline CDR1 is LNHDA and CDR2 is SQIVND (reference sequence). This CDR3 is 16 amino acids long. The V segment lost 6 bases and the J segment 5 bases; nucleotides outside the gene matches: 11.

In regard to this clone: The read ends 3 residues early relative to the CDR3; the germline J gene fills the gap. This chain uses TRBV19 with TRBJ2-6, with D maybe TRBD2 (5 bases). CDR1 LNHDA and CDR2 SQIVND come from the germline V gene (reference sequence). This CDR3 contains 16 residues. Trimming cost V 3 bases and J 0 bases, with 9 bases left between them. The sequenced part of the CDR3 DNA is TGTGCCAGTAGTATGCTTGGACTCTCTGGGGCCAACGTC. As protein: CASSMLGLSGANV. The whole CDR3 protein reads CASSMLGLSGANVLTF.

CDR3 DNA, as far as it was read: TGTGCCAGCTCACCACGGGGCCAAGAGACG. This gives the protein CASSPRGQET. The full CDR3 protein is CASSPRGQETQYF. The rearrangement uses TRBV18 and TRBJ2-3, with a tentative D call TRBD1 (5 bases). The read finishes 3 residues shy of the CDR3 end, and the germline J gene is used to complete it. The CDR3 spans 13 residues. The germline V gene has CDR1 KGHSH and CDR2 LQKENI.

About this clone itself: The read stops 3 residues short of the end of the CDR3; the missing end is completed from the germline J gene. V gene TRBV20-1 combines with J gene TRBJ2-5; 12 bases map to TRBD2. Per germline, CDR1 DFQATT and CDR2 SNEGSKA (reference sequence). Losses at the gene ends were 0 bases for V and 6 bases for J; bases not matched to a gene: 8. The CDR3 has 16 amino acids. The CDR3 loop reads CSARDRTSGEGKTQYF. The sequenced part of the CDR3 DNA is TGCAGTGCTAGAGATCGGACTAGCGGGGAGGGAAAGACC.

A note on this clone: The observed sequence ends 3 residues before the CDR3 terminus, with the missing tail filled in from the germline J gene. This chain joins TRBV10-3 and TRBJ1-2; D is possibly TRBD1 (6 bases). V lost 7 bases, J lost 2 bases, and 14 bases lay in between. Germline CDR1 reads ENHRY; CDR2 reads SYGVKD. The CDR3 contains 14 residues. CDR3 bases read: TGTGCCATCACCCCGGGGCAGGGGAACTATGGC. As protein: CAITPGQGNYG. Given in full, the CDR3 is CAITPGQGNYGYTF.

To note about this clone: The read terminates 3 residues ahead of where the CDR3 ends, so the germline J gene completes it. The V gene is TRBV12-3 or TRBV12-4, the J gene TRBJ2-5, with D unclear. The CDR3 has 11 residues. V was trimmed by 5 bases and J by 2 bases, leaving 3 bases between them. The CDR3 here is CASSIQETQYF. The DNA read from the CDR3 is TGTGCCAGCAGTATACAAGAGACC.